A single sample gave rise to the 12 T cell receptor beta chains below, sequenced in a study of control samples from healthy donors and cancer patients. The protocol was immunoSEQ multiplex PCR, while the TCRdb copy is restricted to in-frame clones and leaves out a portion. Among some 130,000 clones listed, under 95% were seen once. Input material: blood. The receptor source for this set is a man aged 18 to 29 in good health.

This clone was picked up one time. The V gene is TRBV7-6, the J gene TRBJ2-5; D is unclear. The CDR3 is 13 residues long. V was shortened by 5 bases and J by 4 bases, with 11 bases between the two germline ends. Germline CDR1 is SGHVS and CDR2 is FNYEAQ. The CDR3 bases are TGTGCCAGCAGCCCGGAAGTCGGAGAGACCCAGTACTTC. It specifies CASSPEVGETQYF.

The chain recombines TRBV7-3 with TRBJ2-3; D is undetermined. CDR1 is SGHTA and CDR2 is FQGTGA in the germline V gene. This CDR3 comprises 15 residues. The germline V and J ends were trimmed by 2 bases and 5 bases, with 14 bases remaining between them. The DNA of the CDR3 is TGTGCCAGCAGCTTATCGCAGCCCCTCGGAGATACGCAGTATTTT. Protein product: CASSLSQPLGDTQYF.

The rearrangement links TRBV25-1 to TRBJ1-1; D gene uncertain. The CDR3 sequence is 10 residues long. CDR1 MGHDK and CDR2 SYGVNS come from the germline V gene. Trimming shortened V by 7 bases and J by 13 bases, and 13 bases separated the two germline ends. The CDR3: CASKSRRYFF. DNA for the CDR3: TGTGCCAGCAAGTCCCGGAGGTATTTCTTT.

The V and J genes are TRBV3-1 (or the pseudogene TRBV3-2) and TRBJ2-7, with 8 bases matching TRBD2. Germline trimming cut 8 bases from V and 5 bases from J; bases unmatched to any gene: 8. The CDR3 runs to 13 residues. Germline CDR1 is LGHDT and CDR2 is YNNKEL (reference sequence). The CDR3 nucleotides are TGTGCCAGCGGCAAGCGGGGGTCCCACGAGCAGTACTTC. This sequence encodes CASGKRGSHEQYF.

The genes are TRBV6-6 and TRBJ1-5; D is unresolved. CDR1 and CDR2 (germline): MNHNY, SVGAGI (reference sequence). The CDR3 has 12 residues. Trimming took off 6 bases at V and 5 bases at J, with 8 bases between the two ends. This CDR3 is CASSPADQPQHF. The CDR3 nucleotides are TGTGCCAGCAGCCCAGCCGATCAGCCCCAGCATTTT.

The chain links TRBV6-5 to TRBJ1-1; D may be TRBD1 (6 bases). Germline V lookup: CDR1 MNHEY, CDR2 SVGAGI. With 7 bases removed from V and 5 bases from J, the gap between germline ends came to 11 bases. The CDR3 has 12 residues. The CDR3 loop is CASKEGGTEAFF. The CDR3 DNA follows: TGTGCCAGCAAAGAGGGGGGGACTGAAGCTTTCTTT.

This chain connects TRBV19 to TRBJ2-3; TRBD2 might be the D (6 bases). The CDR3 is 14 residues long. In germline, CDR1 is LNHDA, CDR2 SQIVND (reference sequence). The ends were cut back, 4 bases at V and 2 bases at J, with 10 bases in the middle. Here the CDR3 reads CASSKGLNTDTQYF. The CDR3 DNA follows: TGTGCCAGTAGTAAGGGACTCAACACAGATACGCAGTATTTT.

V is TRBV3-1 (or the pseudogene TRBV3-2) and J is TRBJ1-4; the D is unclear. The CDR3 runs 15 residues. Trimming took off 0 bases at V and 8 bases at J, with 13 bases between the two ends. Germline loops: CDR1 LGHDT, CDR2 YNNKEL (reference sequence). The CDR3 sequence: CASSQDTREREKLFF. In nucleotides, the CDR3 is TGTGCCAGCAGCCAAGATACGAGGGAGAGAGAAAAACTGTTTTTT.

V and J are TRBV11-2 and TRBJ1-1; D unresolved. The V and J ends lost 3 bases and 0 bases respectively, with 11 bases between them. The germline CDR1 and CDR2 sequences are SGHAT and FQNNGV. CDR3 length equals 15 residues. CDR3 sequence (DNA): TGTGCCAGCAGCTTGGTGGAGGGATTGAACACTGAAGCTTTCTTT. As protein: CASSLVEGLNTEAFF.

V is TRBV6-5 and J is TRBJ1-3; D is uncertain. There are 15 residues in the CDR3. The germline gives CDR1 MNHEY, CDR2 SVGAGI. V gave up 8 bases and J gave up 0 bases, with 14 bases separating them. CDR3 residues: CASSILGFSGNTIYF. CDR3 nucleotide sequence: TGTGCCAGCTCCATCCTAGGATTCTCTGGAAACACCATATATTTT.

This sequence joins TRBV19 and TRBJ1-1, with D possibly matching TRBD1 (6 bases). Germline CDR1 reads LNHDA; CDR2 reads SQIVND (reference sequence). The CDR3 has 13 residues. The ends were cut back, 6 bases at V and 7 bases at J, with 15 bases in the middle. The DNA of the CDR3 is TGTGCCAGTAGACGACAACAGGGAGATGAAGCTTTCTTT. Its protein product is CASRRQQGDEAFF.

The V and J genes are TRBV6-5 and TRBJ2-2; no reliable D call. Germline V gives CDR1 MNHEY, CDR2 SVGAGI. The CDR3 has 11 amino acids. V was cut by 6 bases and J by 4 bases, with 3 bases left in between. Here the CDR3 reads CASRSTGELFF. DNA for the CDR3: TGTGCCAGCAGGTCCACCGGGGAGCTGTTTTTT.